Listed below are T cell receptor beta chains from one sample, sequenced in a study of OX40 agonist ivuxolimab in advanced cancers. Sequencing used immunoSEQ multiplex PCR; TCRdb keeps in-frame clones, though not all of them. Here the sample spans some 86,000 clones, around 94% being singletons. This specimen consisted of CD4+ or CD8+ T cells sorted from blood, obtained in a trial of the OX40 agonist ivuxolimab. Receptors originate from an adult with an advanced solid tumor such as melanoma, head and neck, liver or kidney cancer. CDR3s include the opening cysteine and the closing phenylalanine or tryptophan. The D gene is left open where the match is weak. For some rows the clone size is stated as once, few or many, or as a class when expanded; others skip it.

clone_size d_call j_call v_call cdr3_aa cdr3_nt
. . TRBJ1-4 TRBV4-3 CASSPRGRGDEKLFF TGCGCCAGCAGCCCCCGTGGCAGGGGAGACGAAAAACTGTTTTTT
. . TRBJ2-7 TRBV5-1 CASSPGPLDEQYF TGCGCCAGCAGCCCAGGGCCTCTTGACGAGCAGTACTTC
. . TRBJ2-5 TRBV7-9 CASSLVVGYQETQYF TGTGCCAGCAGCTTGGTAGTGGGGTACCAAGAGACCCAGTACTTC
. . TRBJ1-2 TRBV7-9 CASSPPGSYGYTF TGTGCCAGCAGCCCCCCGGGGTCCTATGGCTACACCTTC
. TRBD2 TRBJ2-1 TRBV2 CASNQREGINEQFF TGTGCCAGCAACCAGCGGGAGGGGATCAATGAGCAGTTCTTC
. TRBD2 TRBJ2-3 TRBV27 CASTLGLAPTDTQYF TGTGCCAGCACTCTGGGACTAGCTCCAACAGATACGCAGTATTTT
few . TRBJ2-1 TRBV19 CASKDNGANEQFF TGTGCCAGTAAGGATAATGGGGCCAATGAGCAGTTCTTC
once . TRBJ2-1 TRBV2 CANQGLINEQFF TGTGCCAACCAGGGGTTGATAAATGAGCAGTTCTTC
. . TRBJ2-1 TRBV27 CASSSGTLWHEQFF TGTGCCAGCAGTTCCGGAACCCTCTGGCATGAGCAGTTCTTC
. . TRBJ1-2 TRBV10-3 CAISDGVSYGYTF TGTGCCATCAGTGACGGGGTCTCCTATGGCTACACCTTC
. . TRBJ2-1 TRBV7-6 CASSIPGDEQFF TGTGCCAGCAGCATTCCAGGGGATGAGCAGTTCTTC
. TRBD2 TRBJ2-7 TRBV19 CASSYTSASGYEQYF TGCGCCAGCTCTTACACTAGCGCGTCGGGCTACGAGCAGTACTTC
. TRBD2 TRBJ2-1 TRBV4-3 CASSQEAGTTKYNEQFF TGCGCCAGCAGCCAAGAGGCCGGGACTACTAAATACAATGAGCAGTTCTTC
. . TRBJ1-1 TRBV21-1 CASSLTGRVGAFF TGTGCCAGCAGCCTCACAGGGAGGGTTGGGGCTTTCTTT
. . TRBJ1-3 TRBV19 CASSLTALENTIYF TGTGCCAGTAGTTTGACGGCCTTAGAAAACACCATATATTTT
. . TRBJ2-2 TRBV29-1 CSVTGPFNTGELFF TGCAGCGTGACAGGTCCCTTCAACACCGGGGAGCTGTTTTTT
once TRBD2 TRBJ2-7 TRBV27 CASSLPGTSGRAYEQYF TGTGCCAGCAGTTTACCCGGGACTAGCGGGCGTGCCTACGAGCAGTACTTC